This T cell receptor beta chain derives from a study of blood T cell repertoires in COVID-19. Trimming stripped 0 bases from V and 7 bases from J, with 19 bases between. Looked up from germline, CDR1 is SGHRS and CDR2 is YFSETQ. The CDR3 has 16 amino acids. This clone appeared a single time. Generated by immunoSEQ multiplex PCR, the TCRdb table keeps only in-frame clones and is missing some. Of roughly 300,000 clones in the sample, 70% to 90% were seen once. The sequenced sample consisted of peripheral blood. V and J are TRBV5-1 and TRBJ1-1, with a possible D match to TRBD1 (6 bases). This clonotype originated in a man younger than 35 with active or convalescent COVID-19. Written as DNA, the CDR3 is TGCGCCAGCAGCTTGGTAGCAGGGGCGTCGTCTAATGAAGCTTTCTTT. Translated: CASSLVAGASSNEAFF.